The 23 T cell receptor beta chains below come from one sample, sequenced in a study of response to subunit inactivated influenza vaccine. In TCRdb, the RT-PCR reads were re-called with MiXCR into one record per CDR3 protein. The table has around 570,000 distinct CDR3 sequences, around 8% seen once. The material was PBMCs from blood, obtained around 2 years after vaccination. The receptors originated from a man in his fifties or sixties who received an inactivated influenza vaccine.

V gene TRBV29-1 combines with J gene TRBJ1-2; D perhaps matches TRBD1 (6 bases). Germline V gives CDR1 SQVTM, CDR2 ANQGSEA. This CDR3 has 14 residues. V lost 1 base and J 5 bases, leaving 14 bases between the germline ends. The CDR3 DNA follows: TGCAGCGTTGAAGGTTCAGGGGATTTTTATGGCTACACCTTC. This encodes CSVEGSGDFYGYTF.

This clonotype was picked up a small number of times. The CDR3 spells CASSQTGIFEQYF. Written as DNA, the CDR3 is TGTGCCAGCAGCCAAACAGGGATTTTCGAGCAGTACTTC. The chain has TRBV3-1 and TRBJ2-7, with D possibly TRBD1 on 6 matching bases. The CDR3 length is 13 residues. V was clipped by 2 bases and J by 6 bases, with 11 bases between them. CDR1 and CDR2 (germline): LGHDT, YNNKEL (reference sequence).

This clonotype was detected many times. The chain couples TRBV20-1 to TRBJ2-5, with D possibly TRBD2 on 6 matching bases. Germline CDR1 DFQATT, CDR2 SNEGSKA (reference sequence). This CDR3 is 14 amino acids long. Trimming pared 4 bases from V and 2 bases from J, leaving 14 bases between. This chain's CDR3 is CSATMAGQQETQYF. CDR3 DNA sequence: TGCAGTGCTACTATGGCGGGGCAGCAAGAGACCCAGTACTTC.

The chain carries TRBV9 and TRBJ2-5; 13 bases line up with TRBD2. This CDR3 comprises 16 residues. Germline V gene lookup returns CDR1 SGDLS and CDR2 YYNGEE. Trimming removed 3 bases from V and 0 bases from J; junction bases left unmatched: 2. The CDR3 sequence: CASSETSGGYQETQYF. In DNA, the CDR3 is TGTGCCAGCAGCGAGACTAGCGGGGGGTACCAAGAGACCCAGTACTTC.

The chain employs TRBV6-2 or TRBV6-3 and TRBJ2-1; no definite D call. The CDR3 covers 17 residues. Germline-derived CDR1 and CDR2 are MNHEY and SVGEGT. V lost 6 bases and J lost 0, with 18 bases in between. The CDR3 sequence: CASSSNRLRSSYNEQFF. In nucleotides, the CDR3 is TGTGCCAGCAGCTCGAATCGACTGCGGAGCTCCTACAATGAGCAGTTCTTC.

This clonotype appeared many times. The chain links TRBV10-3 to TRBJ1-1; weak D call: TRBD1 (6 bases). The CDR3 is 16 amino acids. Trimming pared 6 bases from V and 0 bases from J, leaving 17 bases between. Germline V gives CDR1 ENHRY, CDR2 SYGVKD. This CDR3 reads CAIRKTLRGMNTEAFF. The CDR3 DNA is TGTGCCATCAGGAAAACCCTCAGGGGAATGAACACTGAAGCTTTCTTT.

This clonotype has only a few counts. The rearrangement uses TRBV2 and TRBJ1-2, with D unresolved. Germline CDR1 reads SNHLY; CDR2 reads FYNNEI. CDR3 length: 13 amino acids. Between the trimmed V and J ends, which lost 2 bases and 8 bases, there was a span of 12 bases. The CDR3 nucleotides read TGTGCCAGCAGTGAAAACAGCCTAGCCGGCTACACCTTC. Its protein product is CASSENSLAGYTF.

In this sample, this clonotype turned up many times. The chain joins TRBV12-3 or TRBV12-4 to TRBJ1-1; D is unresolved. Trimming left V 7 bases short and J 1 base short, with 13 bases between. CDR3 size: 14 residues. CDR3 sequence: CASTLSEGNTEAFF. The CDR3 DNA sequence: TGTGCCAGCACCCTATCGGAGGGGAACACTGAAGCTTTCTTT.

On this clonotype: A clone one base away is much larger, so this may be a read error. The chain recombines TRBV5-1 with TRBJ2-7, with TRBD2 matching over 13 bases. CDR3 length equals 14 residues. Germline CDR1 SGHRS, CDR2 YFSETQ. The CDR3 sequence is CASSMRTSGSELYF. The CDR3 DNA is TGCGCCAGCAGCATGAGGACTAGCGGGAGCGAGCTGTACTTC.

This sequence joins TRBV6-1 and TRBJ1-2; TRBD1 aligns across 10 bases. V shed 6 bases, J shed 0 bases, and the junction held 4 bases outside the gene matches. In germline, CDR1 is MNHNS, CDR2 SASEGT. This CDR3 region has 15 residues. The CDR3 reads CASRSDRGANYGYTF. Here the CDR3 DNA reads TGTGCCAGCAGATCGGACAGGGGGGCTAACTATGGCTACACCTTC.

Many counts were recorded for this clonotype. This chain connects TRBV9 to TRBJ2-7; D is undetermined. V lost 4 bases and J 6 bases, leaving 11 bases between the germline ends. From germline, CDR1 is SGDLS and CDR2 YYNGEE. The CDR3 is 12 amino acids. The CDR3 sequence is CASSPGSGEQYF. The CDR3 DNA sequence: TGTGCCAGCAGCCCCGGCTCGGGCGAGCAGTACTTC.

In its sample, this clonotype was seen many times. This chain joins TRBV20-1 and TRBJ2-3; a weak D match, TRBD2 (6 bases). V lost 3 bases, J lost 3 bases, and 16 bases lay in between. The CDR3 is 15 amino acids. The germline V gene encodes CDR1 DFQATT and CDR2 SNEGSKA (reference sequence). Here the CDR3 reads CSASYRGERTDTQYF. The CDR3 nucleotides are TGCAGTGCTAGTTATCGCGGGGAAAGGACAGATACGCAGTATTTT.

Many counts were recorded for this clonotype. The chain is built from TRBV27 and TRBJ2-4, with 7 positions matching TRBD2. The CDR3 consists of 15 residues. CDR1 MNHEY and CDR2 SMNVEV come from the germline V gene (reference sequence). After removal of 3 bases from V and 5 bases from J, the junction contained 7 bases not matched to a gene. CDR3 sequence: CASSFAGREENIQYF. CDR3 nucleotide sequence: TGTGCCAGCAGTTTTGCTGGCCGGGAGGAAAACATTCAGTACTTC.

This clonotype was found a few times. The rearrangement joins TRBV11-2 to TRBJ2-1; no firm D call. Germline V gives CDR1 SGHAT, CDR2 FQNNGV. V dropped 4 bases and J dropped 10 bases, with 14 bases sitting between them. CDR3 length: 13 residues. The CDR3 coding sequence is TGTGCCAGCAGCTATGGATGGCCGCCAGAGCAGTTCTTC. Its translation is CASSYGWPPEQFF.

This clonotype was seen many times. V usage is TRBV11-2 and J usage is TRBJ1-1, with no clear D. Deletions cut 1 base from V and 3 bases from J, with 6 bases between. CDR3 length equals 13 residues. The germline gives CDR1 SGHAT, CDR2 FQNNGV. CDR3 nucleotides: TGTGCCAGCAGCTTAGTCGGATACACTGAAGCTTTCTTT. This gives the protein CASSLVGYTEAFF.

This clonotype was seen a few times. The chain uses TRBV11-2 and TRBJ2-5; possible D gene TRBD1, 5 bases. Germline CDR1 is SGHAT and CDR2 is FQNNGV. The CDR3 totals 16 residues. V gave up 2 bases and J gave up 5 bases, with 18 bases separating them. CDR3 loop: CASSLLGTGKWETQYF. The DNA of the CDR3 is TGTGCCAGCAGCTTACTCGGCACAGGCAAGTGGGAGACCCAGTACTTC.

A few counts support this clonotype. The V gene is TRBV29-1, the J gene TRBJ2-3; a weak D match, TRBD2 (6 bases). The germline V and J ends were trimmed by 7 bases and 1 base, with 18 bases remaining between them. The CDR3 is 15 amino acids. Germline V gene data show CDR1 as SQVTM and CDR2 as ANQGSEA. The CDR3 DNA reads TGCAGCGGGACTGGGGGGACGGTGGGCACAGATACGCAGTATTTT. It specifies CSGTGGTVGTDTQYF.

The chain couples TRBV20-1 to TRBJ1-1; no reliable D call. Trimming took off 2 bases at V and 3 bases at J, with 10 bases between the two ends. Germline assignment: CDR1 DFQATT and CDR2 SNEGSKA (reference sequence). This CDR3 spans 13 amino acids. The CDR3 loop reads CSARSVRDTEAFF. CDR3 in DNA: TGCAGTGCTAGATCGGTACGGGACACTGAAGCTTTCTTT.

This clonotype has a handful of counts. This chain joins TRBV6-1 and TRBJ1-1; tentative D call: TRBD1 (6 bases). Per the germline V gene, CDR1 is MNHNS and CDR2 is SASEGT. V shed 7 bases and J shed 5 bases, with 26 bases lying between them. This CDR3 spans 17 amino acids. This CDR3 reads CASINKGGRLFRTEAFF. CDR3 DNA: TGTGCCAGCATCAACAAGGGGGGGCGCCTCTTTAGGACTGAAGCTTTCTTT.

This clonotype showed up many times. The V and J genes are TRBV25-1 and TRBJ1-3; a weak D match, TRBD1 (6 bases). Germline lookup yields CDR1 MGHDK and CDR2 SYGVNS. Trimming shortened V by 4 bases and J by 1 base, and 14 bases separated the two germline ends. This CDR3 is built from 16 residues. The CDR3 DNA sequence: TGTGCCAGCAGTGCCGAGGGGGGAACTTCTGGAAACACCATATATTTT. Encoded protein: CASSAEGGTSGNTIYF.

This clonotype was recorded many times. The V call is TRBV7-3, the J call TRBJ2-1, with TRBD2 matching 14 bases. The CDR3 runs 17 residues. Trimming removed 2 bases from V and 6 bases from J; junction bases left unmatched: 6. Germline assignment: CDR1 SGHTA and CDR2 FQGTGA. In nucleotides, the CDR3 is TGTGCCAGCAGCTTACTTTTCGGGACTAGCGGGAGCAATGAGCAGTTCTTC. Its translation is CASSLLFGTSGSNEQFF.

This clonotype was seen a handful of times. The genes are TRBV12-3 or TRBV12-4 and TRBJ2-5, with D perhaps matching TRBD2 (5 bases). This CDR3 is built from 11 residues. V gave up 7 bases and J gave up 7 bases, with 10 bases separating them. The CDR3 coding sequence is TGTGCCAGCACCGCCGAGGGGACCCAGTACTTC. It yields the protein CASTAEGTQYF.

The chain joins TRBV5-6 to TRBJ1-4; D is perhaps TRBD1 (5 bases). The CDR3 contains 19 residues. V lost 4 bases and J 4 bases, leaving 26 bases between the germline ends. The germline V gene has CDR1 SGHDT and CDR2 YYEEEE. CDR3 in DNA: TGTGCCAGCAGCCGTCAGGGAGCGGCGACTCCTCTGGGTAATGAAAAACTGTTTTTT. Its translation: CASSRQGAATPLGNEKLFF.